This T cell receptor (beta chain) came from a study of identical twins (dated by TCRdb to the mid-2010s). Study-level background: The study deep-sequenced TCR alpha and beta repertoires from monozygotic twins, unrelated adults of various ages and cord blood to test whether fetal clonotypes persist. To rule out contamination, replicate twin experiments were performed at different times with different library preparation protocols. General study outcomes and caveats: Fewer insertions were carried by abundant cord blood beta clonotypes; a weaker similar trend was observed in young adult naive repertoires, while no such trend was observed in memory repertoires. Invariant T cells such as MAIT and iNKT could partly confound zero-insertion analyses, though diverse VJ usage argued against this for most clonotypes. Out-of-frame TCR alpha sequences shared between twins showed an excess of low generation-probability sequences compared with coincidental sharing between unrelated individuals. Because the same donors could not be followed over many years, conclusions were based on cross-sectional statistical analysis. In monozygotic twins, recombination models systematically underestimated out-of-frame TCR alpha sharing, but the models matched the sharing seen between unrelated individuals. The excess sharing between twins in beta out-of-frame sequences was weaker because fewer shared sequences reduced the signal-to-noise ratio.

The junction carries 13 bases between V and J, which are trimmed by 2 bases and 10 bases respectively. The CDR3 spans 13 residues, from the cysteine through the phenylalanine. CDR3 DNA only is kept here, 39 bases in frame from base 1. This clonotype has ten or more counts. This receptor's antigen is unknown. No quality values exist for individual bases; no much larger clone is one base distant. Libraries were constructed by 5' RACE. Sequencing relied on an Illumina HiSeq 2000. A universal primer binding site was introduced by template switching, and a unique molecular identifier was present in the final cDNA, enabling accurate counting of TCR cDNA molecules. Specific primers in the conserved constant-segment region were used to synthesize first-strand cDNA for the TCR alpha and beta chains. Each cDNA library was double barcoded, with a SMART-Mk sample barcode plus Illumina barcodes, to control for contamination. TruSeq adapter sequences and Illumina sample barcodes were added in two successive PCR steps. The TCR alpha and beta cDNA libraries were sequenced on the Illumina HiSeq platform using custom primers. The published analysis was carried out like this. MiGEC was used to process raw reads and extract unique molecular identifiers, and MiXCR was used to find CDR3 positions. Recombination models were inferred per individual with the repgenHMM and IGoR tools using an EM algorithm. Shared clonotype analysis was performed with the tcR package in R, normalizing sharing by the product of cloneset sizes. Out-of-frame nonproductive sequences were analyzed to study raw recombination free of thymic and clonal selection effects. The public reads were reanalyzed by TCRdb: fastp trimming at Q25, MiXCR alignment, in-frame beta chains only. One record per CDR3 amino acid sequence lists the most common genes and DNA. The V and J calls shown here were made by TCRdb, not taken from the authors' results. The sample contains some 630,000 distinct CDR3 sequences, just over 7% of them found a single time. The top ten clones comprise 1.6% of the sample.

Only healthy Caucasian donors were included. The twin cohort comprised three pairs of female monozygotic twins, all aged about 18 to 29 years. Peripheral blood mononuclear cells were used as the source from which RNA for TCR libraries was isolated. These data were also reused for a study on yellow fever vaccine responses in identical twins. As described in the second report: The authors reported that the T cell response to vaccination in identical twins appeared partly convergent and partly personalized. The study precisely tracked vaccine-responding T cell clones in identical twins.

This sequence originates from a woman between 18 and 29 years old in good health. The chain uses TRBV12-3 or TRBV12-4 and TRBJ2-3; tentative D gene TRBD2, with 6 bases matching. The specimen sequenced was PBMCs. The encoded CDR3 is CASSLPPGTPQYF. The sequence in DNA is TGTGCCAGCAGTTTACCCCCCGGGACTCCGCAGTATTTT.